Shown below are 19 T cell receptor beta chains from a single sample sequenced in a study of cytomegalovirus exposure and HLA in healthy donors. Libraries were prepared by immunoSEQ multiplex PCR; TCRdb keeps only in-frame clonotypes and omits some of them. The sample carries approximately 65,000 clones, approximately 90% recorded once. Specimen: PBMCs. Receptor source: a man aged 18 to 30 in good health and CMV-seronegative.

This clone has just a few counts. The chain is built from TRBV19 and TRBJ2-5, with TRBD2 as a possible D gene (6 bases). The CDR3 loop spans 14 amino acids. CDR1 LNHDA and CDR2 SQIVND come from the germline V gene (reference sequence). V gave up 3 bases and J gave up 5 bases, with 13 bases separating them. This chain's CDR3 is CASSIAGGWETQYF. The DNA of the CDR3 is TGTGCCAGTAGTATTGCCGGAGGGTGGGAGACCCAGTACTTC.

The rearrangement links TRBV7-8 to TRBJ1-2, with a possible D match to TRBD1 (5 bases). The V gene lost 5 bases and the J gene lost 7 bases, with 20 bases spanning the gap. This CDR3 is built from 15 residues. CDR1 SGHVS and CDR2 FQNEAQ come from the germline V gene. DNA of the CDR3: TGTGCCAGCAGCCTCCTTCGGGGGGGGATCTTTGGCTACACCTTC. Translating it yields CASSLLRGGIFGYTF. Based on the CDR3 plus reference TRBV7-8 and TRBJ1-2, the full variable domain is GAGVSQSPRYKVAKRGQDVALRCDPISGHVSLFWYQQALGQGPEFLTYFQNEAQLDKSGLPSDRFFAERPEGSVSTLKIQRTQQEDSAVYLCASSLLRGGIFGYTFGSGTRLTVV.

J is TRBJ1-2 and V is TRBV7-6; no clear D. V was clipped by 2 bases and J by 0 bases, with 7 bases between them. Germline V gene lookup returns CDR1 SGHVS and CDR2 FNYEAQ. This CDR3 spans 14 amino acids. The CDR3: CASSLTQTNYGYTF. CDR3 nucleotide sequence: TGTGCCAGCAGCTTAACACAAACTAACTATGGCTACACCTTC.

The chain combines TRBV11-2 with TRBJ2-3, with 10 nucleotides matching TRBD2. The germline gives CDR1 SGHAT, CDR2 FQNNGV. J was trimmed by 6 bases and V by 3 bases; bases with no gene match: 9. The CDR3 length is 16 residues. CDR3 in amino acids: CASSFRVLAGVDTQYF. The CDR3 coding sequence is TGTGCCAGCAGCTTCCGGGTGCTAGCGGGGGTGGATACGCAGTATTTT. The whole variable domain, remainder taken from reference TRBV11-2 and TRBJ2-3, is EAGVAQSPRYKIIEKRQSVAFWCNPISGHATLYWYQQILGQGPKLLIQFQNNGVVDDSQLPKDRFSAERLKGVDSTLKIQPAKLEDSAVYLCASSFRVLAGVDTQYFGPGTRLTVL.

V gene TRBV5-1 combines with J gene TRBJ2-1; 10 bases line up with TRBD2. The CDR3 totals 15 residues. Germline values: CDR1 SGHRS, CDR2 YFSETQ. Trimming removed 5 bases from V and 6 bases from J; junction bases left unmatched: 8. CDR3 nucleotides: TGCGCCAGCAGACCAGCGGGAGGGACGGGCAATGAGCAGTTCTTC. Amino acid sequence: CASRPAGGTGNEQFF.

The chain carries TRBV20-1 and TRBJ2-7; D call uncertain. V gave up 2 bases and J gave up 3 bases, with 5 bases separating them. The CDR3 consists of 11 residues. Looked up from germline, CDR1 is DFQATT and CDR2 is SNEGSKA (reference sequence). The CDR3 here is CSARQIYEQYF. As DNA, the CDR3 is TGCAGTGCTAGACAGATCTACGAGCAGTACTTC.

In its sample, this clone was seen once. The chain joins TRBV5-5 to TRBJ1-1; no firm D call. Germline V lookup: CDR1 SGHKS, CDR2 YYEKEE (reference sequence). Trimming cost V 2 bases and J 1 base, with 6 bases left between them. CDR3 size: 13 residues. The CDR3 DNA follows: TGTGCCAGCAGCTTTATTAGGAACACTGAAGCTTTCTTT. This sequence encodes CASSFIRNTEAFF.

The chain joins TRBV5-1 to TRBJ2-5, with 14 bases lining up with TRBD2. The germline V gene has CDR1 SGHRS and CDR2 YFSETQ. The CDR3 loop spans 16 amino acids. Germline trimming cut 2 bases from V and 5 bases from J; bases unmatched to any gene: 5. CDR3 in amino acids: CASSFGTSGSYETQYF. The CDR3 nucleotides read TGCGCCAGCAGCTTCGGGACTAGCGGGAGTTACGAGACCCAGTACTTC.

In DNA form, the CDR3 reads TGTGCCATCAGTGACCCACGAGGAGGGAGCGGGGAGCAGTACTTC. This translates into CAISDPRGGSGEQYF. This chain joins TRBV10-3 and TRBJ2-7, with D possibly being TRBD2 (6 bases). Trimming stripped 3 bases from V and 7 bases from J, with 19 bases between. Germline-derived CDR1 and CDR2 are ENHRY and SYGVKD. The CDR3 covers 15 residues.

This clone was observed a single time. The chain joins TRBV2 to TRBJ1-2, with 11 bases matching TRBD1. From germline, CDR1 is SNHLY and CDR2 FYNNEI. The CDR3 length is 13 residues. Trimming at V came to 3 bases and at J to 6 bases, leaving 0 bases not matched to a gene. The CDR3 region is CASSEDRGHGYTF. Here the CDR3 DNA reads TGTGCCAGCAGTGAGGACAGGGGGCATGGCTACACCTTC.

The V gene is TRBV27, the J gene TRBJ1-2; unclear D gene. The CDR3 has 15 residues. Per the germline V gene, CDR1 is MNHEY and CDR2 is SMNVEV (reference sequence). The V end lost 5 bases, the J end lost 5 bases, and 18 bases lay between the germline ends. The CDR3 loop is CASSPGFGGLYGYTF. The CDR3 nucleotides are TGTGCCAGCAGTCCGGGGTTCGGTGGTTTGTATGGCTACACCTTC.

Remarks on this clone: In the same sample, other DNA sequences code for this CDR3. The chain couples TRBV5-1 to TRBJ2-3; the D gene is possibly TRBD2 (5 bases). The ends were cut back, 0 bases at V and 0 bases at J, with 5 bases in the middle. Germline loops: CDR1 SGHRS, CDR2 YFSETQ. This CDR3 region has 14 residues. CDR3 in amino acids: CASSLGRSTDTQYF. In DNA, the CDR3 is TGCGCCAGCAGCTTGGGGAGGAGCACAGATACGCAGTATTTT.

This chain uses TRBV2 with TRBJ2-7; TRBD1 aligns across 7 bases. There are 13 residues in the CDR3. Germline V gene sequence: CDR1 SNHLY, CDR2 FYNNEI. J gave up 2 bases and V 6 bases, and 4 bases lay outside the gene matches. The CDR3 is CASRGDRAYEQYF. The CDR3 DNA sequence: TGTGCCAGCAGAGGGGACAGAGCCTACGAGCAGTACTTC.

The rearrangement joins TRBV19 to TRBJ2-7, with a tentative D call TRBD1 (6 bases). The CDR3 is made up of 14 amino acids. The ends were cut back, 3 bases at V and 2 bases at J, with 11 bases in the middle. CDR1 and CDR2 from the germline V gene are LNHDA and SQIVND (reference sequence). The CDR3 protein is CASSMVWGPYEQYF. Here the CDR3 DNA reads TGTGCCAGTAGTATGGTTTGGGGGCCCTACGAGCAGTACTTC. The variable domain in full, with the rest retrieved from reference TRBV19 and TRBJ2-7, is DGGITQSPKYLFRKEGQNVTLSCEQNLNHDAMYWYRQDPGQGLRLIYYSQIVNDFQKGDIAEGYSVSREKKESFPLTVTSAQKNPTAFYLCASSMVWGPYEQYFGPGTRLTVT.

The rearrangement uses TRBV2 and TRBJ2-1; D not certain. The V and J ends lost 1 base and 6 bases respectively, with 25 bases between them. CDR3 length: 19 residues. CDR1 and CDR2 (germline): SNHLY, FYNNEI. CDR3 nucleotides: TGTGCCAGCAGTGAAGTCCCTCAAGGAGTCCAGAGGTCTTTCAATGAGCAGTTCTTC. It codes for CASSEVPQGVQRSFNEQFF.

V usage is TRBV10-3 and J usage is TRBJ1-1, with D unclear. CDR1 is ENHRY and CDR2 is SYGVKD in the germline V gene. V lost 10 bases, J lost 4 bases, and 19 bases lay in between. This CDR3 spans 14 amino acids. CDR3: CATRGPGGITEAFF. For the CDR3, the DNA is TGTGCCACCCGTGGCCCGGGAGGGATCACTGAAGCTTTCTTT.

The gene calls are TRBV18 and TRBJ2-3, with a weak D call TRBD2 (5 bases). Germline V lookup: CDR1 KGHSH, CDR2 LQKENI. V was shortened by 6 bases and J by 3 bases, with 16 bases between the two germline ends. The CDR3 contains 15 residues. The CDR3 coding sequence is TGTGCCAGCTCTCCCCTTGAGGGAGTGACAGATACGCAGTATTTT. Its translation: CASSPLEGVTDTQYF.

The chain recombines TRBV19 with TRBJ1-2; 9 bases are a match to TRBD1. The trim removed 5 bases at V and 4 bases at J, leaving 8 bases unmatched. Germline V gene sequence: CDR1 LNHDA, CDR2 SQIVND (reference sequence). This CDR3 is 15 amino acids long. In DNA, the CDR3 is TGTGCCAGTAGTCATACAGGGGGCGATTCCTATGGCTACACCTTC. This sequence encodes CASSHTGGDSYGYTF.

CDR3 nucleotide sequence: TGTGCCAGCAGTGAGCTTACCGGTAATGAGCAGTTCTTC. Translation: CASSELTGNEQFF. The rearrangement links TRBV6-1 to TRBJ2-1, with no clear D. This CDR3 is 13 amino acids long. Looked up from germline, CDR1 is MNHNS and CDR2 is SASEGT. Trimming left V 3 bases short and J 7 bases short, with 10 bases between.